One T cell receptor (beta chain) is described in this entry. CDR3 length: 12 amino acids. Germline CDR1 SQVTM, CDR2 ANQGSEA. These data belong to a study of tumor-infiltrating lymphocytes in oesophageal squamous cell carcinoma. Using its own MiXCR run on the PCR reads, TCRdb lists one record per CDR3 protein. The sample contains just under 20,000 distinct CDR3 sequences, about two fifths of which appear only once. Sequenced sample: esophageal tumor tissue. The sequence came from a male donor with esophageal squamous cell carcinoma. The chain recombines TRBV29-1 with TRBJ2-4; 7 positions match TRBD2. The J call may be incorrect, as the DNA end agrees better with TRBJ2-5. CDR3 loop: CSVGTSQETQYF. DNA for the CDR3: TGCAGCGTTGGGACTAGCCAAGAGACCCAGTACTTC.